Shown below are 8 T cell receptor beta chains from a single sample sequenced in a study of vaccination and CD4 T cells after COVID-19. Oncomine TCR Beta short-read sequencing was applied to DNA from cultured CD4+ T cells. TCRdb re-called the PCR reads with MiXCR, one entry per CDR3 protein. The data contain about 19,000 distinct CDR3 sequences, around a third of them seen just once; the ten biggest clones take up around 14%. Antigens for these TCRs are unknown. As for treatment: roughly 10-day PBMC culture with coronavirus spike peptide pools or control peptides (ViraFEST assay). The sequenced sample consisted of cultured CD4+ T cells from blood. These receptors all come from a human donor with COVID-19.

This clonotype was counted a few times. The CDR3 DNA reads TGCAGTGCCCGCGGGGAGGGGGGAAGCTCCTACGAGCAGTACTTC. Protein sequence: CSARGEGGSSYEQYF. The rearrangement uses TRBV20-1 and TRBJ2-7; maybe TRBD2 (7 bases). Per the germline V gene, CDR1 is DFQATT and CDR2 is SNEGSKA (reference sequence). The length of the CDR3 is 15 residues. The V and J ends lost 6 bases and 0 bases respectively, with 18 bases between them.

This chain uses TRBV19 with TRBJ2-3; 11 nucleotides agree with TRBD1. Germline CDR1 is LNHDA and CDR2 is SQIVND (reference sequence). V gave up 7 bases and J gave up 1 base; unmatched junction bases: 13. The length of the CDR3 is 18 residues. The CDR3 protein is CASTDRFRTGGGTDTQYF. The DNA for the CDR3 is TGTGCCAGTACCGATAGGTTCAGGACAGGGGGCGGCACAGATACGCAGTATTTT. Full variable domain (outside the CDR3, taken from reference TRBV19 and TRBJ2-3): DGGITQSPKYLFRKEGQNVTLSCEQNLNHDAMYWYRQDPGQGLRLIYYSQIVNDFQKGDIAEGYSVSREKKESFPLTVTSAQKNPTAFYLCASTDRFRTGGGTDTQYFGPGTRLTVL.

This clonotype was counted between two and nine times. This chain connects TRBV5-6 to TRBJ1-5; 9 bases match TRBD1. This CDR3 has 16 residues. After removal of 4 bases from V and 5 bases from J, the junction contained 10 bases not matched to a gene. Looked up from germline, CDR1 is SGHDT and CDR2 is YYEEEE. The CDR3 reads CASSTDRGGMDQPQHF. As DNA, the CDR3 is TGTGCCAGCAGCACGGACAGGGGAGGTATGGATCAGCCCCAGCATTTT.

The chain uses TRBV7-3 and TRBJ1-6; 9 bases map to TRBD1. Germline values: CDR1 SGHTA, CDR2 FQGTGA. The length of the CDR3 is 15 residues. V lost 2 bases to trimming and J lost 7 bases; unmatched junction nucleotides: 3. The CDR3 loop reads CASSLLGQGNSPLHF. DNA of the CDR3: TGTGCCAGCAGCTTACTAGGACAGGGGAATTCACCCCTCCACTTT. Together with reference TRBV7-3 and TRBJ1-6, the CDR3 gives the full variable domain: GAGVSQTPSNKVTEKGKYVELRCDPISGHTALYWYRQSLGQGPEFLIYFQGTGAADDSGLPNDRFFAVRPEGSVSTLKIQRTERGDSAVYLCASSLLGQGNSPLHFGNGTRLTVT.

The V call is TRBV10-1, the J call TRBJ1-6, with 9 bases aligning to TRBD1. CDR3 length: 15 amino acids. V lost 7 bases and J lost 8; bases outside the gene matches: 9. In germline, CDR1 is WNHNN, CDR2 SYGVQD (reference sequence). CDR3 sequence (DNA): TGCGCCAGCAAGCTCGCCAGGACAGGGGATTCACCCCTCCACTTT. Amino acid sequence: CASKLARTGDSPLHF.

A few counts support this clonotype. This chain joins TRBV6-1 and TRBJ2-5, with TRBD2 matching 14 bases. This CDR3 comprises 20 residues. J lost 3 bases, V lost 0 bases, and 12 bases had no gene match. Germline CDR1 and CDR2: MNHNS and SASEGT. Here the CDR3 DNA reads TGTGCCAGCAGTGAAGCGCTAGGGACTAGCGGGGGTACCAAGAAAGAGACCCAGTACTTC. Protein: CASSEALGTSGGTKKETQYF.

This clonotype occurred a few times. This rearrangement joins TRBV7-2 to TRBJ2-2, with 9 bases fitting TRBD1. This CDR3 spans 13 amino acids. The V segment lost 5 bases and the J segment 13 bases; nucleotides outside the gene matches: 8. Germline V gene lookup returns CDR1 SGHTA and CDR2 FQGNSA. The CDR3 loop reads CASSGITGGVLFF. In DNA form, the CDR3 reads TGTGCCAGCAGCGGTATAACAGGGGGCGTGCTGTTTTTT.

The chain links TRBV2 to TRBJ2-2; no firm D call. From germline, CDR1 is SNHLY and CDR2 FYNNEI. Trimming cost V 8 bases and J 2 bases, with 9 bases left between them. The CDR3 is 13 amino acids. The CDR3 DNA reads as TGTGCCAGCGGGATTTTAAACACCGGGGAGCTGTTTTTT. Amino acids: CASGILNTGELFF. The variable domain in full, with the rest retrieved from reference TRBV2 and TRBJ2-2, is EPEVTQTPSHQVTQMGQEVILRCVPISNHLYFYWYRQILGQKVEFLVSFYNNEISEKSEIFDDQFSVERPDGSNFTLKIRSTKLEDSAMYFCASGILNTGELFFGEGSRLTVL.